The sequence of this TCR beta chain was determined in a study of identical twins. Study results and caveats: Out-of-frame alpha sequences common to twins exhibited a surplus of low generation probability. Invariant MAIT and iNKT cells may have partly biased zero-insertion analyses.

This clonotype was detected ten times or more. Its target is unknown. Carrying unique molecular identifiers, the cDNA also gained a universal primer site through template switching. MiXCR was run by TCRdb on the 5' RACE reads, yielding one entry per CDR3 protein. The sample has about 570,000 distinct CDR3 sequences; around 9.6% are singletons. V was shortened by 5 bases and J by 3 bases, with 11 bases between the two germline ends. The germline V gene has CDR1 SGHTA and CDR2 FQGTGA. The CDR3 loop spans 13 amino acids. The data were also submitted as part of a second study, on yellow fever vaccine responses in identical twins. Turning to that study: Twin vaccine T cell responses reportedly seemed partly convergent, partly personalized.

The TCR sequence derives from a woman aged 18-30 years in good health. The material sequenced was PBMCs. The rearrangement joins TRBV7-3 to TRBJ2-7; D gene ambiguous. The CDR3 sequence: CASSPKPNYEQYF. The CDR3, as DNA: TGTGCCAGCAGCCCGAAACCAAACTACGAGCAGTACTTC.